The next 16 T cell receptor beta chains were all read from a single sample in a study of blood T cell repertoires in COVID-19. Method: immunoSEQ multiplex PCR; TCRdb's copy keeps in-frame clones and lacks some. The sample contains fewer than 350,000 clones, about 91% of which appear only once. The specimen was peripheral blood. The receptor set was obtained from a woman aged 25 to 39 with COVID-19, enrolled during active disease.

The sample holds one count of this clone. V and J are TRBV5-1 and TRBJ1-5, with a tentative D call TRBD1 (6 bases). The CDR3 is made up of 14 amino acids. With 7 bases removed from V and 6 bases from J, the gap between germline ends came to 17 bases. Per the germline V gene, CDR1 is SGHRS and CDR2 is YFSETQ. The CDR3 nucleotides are TGCGCCAGCCCGACCTCAGCGACAGGTCAGCCCCAGCATTTT. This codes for CASPTSATGQPQHF.

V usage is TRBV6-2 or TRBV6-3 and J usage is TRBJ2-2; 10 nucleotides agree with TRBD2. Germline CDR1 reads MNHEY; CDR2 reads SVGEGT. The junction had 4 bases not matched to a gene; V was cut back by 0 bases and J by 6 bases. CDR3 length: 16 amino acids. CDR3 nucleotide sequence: TGTGCCAGCAGTTACTCAAGCGGGGGGGCAGCCGGGGAGCTGTTTTTT. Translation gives CASSYSSGGAAGELFF.

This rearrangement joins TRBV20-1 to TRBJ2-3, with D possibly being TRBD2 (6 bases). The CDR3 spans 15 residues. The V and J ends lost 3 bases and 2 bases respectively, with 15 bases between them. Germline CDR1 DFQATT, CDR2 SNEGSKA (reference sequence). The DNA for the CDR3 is TGCAGTGCTAGTGGTACGGGACTGGTCACAGATACGCAGTATTTT. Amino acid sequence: CSASGTGLVTDTQYF.

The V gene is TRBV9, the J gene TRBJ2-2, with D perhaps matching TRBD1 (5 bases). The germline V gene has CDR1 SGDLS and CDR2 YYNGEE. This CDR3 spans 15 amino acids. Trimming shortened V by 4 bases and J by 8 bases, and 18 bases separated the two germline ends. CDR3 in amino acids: CASSPQVPRAGELFF. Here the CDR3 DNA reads TGTGCCAGCAGCCCCCAGGTTCCCAGGGCAGGGGAGCTGTTTTTT.

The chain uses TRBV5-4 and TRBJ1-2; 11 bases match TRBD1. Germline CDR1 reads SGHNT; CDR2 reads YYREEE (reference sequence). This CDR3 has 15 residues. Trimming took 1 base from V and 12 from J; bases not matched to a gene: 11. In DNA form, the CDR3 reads TGTGCCAGCAGCTTGAATTTTTTGGGGACAGGGGGTAACACCTTC. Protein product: CASSLNFLGTGGNTF.

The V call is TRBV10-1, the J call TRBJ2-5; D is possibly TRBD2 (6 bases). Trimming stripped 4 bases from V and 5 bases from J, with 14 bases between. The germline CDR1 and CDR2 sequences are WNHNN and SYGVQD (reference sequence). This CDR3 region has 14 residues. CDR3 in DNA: TGCGCCAGCAGTGCCGGGACTGCCCGGGAGACCCAGTACTTC. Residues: CASSAGTARETQYF.

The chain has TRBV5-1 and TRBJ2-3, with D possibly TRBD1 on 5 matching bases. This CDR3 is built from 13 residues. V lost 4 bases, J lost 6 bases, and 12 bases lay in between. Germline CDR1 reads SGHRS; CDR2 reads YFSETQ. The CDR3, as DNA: TGCGCCAGCAGCGTAGTCCCAGGGGATACGCAGTATTTT. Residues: CASSVVPGDTQYF. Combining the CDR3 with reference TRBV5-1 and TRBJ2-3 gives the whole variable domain KAGVTQTPRYLIKTRGQQVTLSCSPISGHRSVSWYQQTPGQGLQFLFEYFSETQRNKGNFPGRFSGRQFSNSRSEMNVSTLELGDSALYLCASSVVPGDTQYFGPGTRLTVL.

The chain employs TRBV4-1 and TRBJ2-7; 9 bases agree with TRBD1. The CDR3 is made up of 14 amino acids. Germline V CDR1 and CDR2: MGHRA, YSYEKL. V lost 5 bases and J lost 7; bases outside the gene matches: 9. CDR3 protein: CASSLGTGMGEQYF. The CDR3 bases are TGCGCCAGCAGCTTAGGGACAGGGATGGGGGAGCAGTACTTC.

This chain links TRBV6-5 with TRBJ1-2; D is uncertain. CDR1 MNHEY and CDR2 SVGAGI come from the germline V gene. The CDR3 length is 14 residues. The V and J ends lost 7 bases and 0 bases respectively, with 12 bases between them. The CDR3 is CASKTAGTNYGYTF. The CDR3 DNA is TGTGCCAGCAAGACCGCCGGGACTAACTATGGCTACACCTTC.

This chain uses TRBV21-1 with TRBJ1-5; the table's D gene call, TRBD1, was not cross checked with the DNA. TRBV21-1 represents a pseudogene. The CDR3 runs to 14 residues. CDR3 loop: CASTQGLSNQPQHF. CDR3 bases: TGTGCCAGCACCCAGGGGCTTAGCAATCAGCCCCAGCATTTT.

Here the CDR3 DNA reads TGCGCCAGCAGCCAAGAAGGAGGGCATCCCAATCAGCCCCAGCATTTT. As protein: CASSQEGGHPNQPQHF. The rearrangement links TRBV4-1 to TRBJ1-5, with D unresolved. V dropped 0 bases and J dropped 3 bases, with 12 bases sitting between them. The CDR3 consists of 16 residues. The germline V gene has CDR1 MGHRA and CDR2 YSYEKL.

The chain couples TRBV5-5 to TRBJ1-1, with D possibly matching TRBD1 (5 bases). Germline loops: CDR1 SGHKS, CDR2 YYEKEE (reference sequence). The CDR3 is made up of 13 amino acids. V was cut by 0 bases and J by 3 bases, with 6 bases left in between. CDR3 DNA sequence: TGTGCCAGCAGCTTGGACAGGTACACTGAAGCTTTCTTT. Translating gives CASSLDRYTEAFF.

The CDR3: CASSLQGPEVSGELFF. CDR3 in DNA: TGCGCCAGCAGCTTACAGGGACCGGAGGTCTCCGGGGAGCTGTTTTTT. This chain connects TRBV5-1 to TRBJ2-2, with TRBD1 as a possible D gene (6 bases). The germline CDR1 and CDR2 sequences are SGHRS and YFSETQ. CDR3 length: 16 residues. V was pared by 2 bases and J by 6 bases, with 17 bases between.

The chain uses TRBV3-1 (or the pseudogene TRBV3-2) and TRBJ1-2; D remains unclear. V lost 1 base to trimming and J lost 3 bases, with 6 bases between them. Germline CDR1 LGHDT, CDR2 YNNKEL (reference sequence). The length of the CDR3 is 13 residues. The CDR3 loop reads CASSQGLHYGYTF. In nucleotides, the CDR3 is TGTGCCAGCAGCCAAGGGCTGCACTATGGCTACACCTTC.

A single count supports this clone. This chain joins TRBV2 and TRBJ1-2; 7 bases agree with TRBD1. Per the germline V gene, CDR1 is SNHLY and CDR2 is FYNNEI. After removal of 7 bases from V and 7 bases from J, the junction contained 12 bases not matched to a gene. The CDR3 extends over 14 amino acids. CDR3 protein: CASTRQGIASGYTF. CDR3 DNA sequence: TGTGCCAGCACGAGACAGGGTATAGCGAGTGGCTACACCTTC.

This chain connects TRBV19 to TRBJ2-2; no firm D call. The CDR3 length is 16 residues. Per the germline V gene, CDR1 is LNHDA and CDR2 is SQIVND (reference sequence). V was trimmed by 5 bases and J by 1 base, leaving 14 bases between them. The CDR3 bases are TGTGCCAGTAGTGTCCGGCAGGTGATGAACACCGGGGAGCTGTTTTTT. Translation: CASSVRQVMNTGELFF.